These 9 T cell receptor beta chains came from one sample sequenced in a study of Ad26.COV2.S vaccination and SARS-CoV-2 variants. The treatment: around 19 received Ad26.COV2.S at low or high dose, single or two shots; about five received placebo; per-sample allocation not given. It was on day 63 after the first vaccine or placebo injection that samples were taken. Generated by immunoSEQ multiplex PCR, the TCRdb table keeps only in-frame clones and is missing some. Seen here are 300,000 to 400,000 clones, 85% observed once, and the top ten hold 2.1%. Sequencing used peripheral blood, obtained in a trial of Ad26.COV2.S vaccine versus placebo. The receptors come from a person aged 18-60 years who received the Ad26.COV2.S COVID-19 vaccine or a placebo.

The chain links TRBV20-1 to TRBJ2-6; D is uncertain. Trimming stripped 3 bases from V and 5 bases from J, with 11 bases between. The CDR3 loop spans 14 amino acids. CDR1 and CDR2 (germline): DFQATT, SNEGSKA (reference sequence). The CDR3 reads CSASAAPRANVLTF. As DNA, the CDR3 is TGCAGTGCTAGTGCAGCTCCGAGGGCCAACGTCCTGACTTTC.

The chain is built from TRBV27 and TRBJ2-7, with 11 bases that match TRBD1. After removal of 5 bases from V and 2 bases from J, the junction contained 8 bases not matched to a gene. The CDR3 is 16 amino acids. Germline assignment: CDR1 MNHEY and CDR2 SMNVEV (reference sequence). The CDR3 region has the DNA TGTGCCAGCAGTGTTACCGGGACAGGGGGTACCTACGAGCAGTACTTC. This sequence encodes CASSVTGTGGTYEQYF.

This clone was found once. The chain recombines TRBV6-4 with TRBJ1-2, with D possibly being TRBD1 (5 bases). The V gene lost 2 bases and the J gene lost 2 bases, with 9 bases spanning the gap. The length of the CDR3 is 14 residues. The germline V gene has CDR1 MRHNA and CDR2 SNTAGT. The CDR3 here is CASSDTGTNYGYTF. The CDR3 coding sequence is TGTGCCAGCAGTGACACCGGGACCAACTATGGCTACACCTTC.

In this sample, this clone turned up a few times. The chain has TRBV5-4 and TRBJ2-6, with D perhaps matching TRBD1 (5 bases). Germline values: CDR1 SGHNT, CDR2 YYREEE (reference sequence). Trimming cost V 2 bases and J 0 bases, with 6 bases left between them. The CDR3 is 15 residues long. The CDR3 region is CASSLDSSGANVLTF. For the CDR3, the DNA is TGTGCCAGCAGCTTAGACAGCTCTGGGGCCAACGTCCTGACTTTC. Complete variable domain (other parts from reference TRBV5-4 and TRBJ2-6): ETGVTQSPTHLIKTRGQQVTLRCSSQSGHNTVSWYQQALGQGPQFIFQYYREEENGRGNFPPRFSGLQFPNYSSELNVNALELDDSALYLCASSLDSSGANVLTFGAGSRLTVL.

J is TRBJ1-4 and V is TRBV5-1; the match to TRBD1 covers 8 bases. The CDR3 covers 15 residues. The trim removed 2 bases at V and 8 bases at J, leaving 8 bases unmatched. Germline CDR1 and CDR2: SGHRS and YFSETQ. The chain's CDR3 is CASSLEQGVGEKLFF. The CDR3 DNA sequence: TGCGCCAGCAGCTTAGAACAGGGGGTAGGGGAAAAACTGTTTTTT. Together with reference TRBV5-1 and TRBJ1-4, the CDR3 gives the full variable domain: KAGVTQTPRYLIKTRGQQVTLSCSPISGHRSVSWYQQTPGQGLQFLFEYFSETQRNKGNFPGRFSGRQFSNSRSEMNVSTLELGDSALYLCASSLEQGVGEKLFFGSGTQLSVL.

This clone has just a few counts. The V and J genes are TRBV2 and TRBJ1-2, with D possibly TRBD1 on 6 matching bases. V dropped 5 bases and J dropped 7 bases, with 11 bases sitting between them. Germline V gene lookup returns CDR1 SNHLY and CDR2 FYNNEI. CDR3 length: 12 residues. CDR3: CASSQQGGGYTF. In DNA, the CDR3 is TGTGCCAGCAGTCAACAGGGAGGTGGCTACACCTTC. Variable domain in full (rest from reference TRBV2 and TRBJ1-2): EPEVTQTPSHQVTQMGQEVILRCVPISNHLYFYWYRQILGQKVEFLVSFYNNEISEKSEIFDDQFSVERPDGSNFTLKIRSTKLEDSAMYFCASSQQGGGYTFGSGTRLTVV.

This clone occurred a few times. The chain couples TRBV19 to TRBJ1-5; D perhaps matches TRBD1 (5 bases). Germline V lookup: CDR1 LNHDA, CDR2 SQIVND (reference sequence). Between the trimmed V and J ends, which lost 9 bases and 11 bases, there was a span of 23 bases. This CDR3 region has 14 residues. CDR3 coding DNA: TGTGCCAGCCGAGGCAAGGGGTCGGAAGGGGCCCAGCATTTT. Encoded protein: CASRGKGSEGAQHF. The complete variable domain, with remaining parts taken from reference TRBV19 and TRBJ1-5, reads DGGITQSPKYLFRKEGQNVTLSCEQNLNHDAMYWYRQDPGQGLRLIYYSQIVNDFQKGDIAEGYSVSREKKESFPLTVTSAQKNPTAFYLCASRGKGSEGAQHFGDGTRLSIL.

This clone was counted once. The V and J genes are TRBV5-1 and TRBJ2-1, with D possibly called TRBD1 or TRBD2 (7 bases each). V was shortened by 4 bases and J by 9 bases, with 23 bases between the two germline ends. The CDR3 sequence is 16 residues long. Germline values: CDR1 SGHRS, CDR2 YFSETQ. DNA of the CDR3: TGCGCCAGCAGCCCCCTGGGGACTACCCCAGGGGGTGAGCAGTTCTTC. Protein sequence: CASSPLGTTPGGEQFF.

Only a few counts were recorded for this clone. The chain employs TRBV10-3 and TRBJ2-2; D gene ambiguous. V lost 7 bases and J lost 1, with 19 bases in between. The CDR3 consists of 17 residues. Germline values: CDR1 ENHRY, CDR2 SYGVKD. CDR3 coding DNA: TGTGCCATCACCGTAGTGGACCTTAAAGAGAACACCGGGGAGCTGTTTTTT. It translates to CAITVVDLKENTGELFF.